The 2 T cell receptor beta chains listed next were all sequenced from one sample in a study of blood T cell repertoires in COVID-19. Profiled with immunoSEQ multiplex PCR; TCRdb holds only in-frame clones, not every one. The data show about 200,000 clones, 80% to 90% seen once. Sample: PBMCs or T cells enriched from blood (not recorded which). All receptors come from a middle-aged woman with acute COVID-19.

The J gene is TRBJ1-1, the V gene TRBV12-5; D is perhaps TRBD1 (5 bases). The length of the CDR3 is 12 residues. The V gene's germline CDR1 is LGHNT and CDR2 FRNRAP. Trimming left V 10 bases short and J 7 bases short, with 16 bases between. The CDR3 loop is CATRGDYNEAFF. The CDR3, as DNA: TGTGCTACCCGGGGGGATTATAATGAAGCTTTCTTT.

The rearrangement uses TRBV2 and TRBJ1-2; 9 bases fit TRBD1. Germline assignment: CDR1 SNHLY and CDR2 FYNNEI. CDR3 length: 16 amino acids. Trimming cost V 2 bases and J 3 bases; bases outside gene matches: 7. The CDR3 here is CASSEQGTGRYYGYTF. The CDR3 DNA reads TGTGCCAGCAGTGAACAGGGGACAGGGAGATACTATGGCTACACCTTC.